A selection of T cell receptor beta chains follows, all from one sample in a study of control samples from healthy donors and cancer patients. Only in-frame clones appear in the TCRdb table, and some are missing; sequencing was by immunoSEQ multiplex PCR. The table records about 77,000 clones, 85% to 95% of them present only once. Specimen: blood. These receptors came from a woman aged 55-75 years in good health. CDR3s leave out the opening cysteine and the closing phenylalanine or tryptophan. Each record gives: V gene, D gene, CDR3 protein. D genes are given only for firm matches.

>TRBV11-2|TRBD2
ASSFITSGSTETQY
>TRBV3-1/TRBV3-2|.
ASSQGNTIY
>TRBV7-2|TRBD2
ASRIAGGNTGELF
>TRBV6-6|.
ASSYRNQPQH
>TRBV7-2|.
ASSLAGYAYEQY
>TRBV6-2/TRBV6-3|TRBD1
ASSWGTAHYGYT
>TRBV5-1|TRBD1
ASSLTRAGQGINEQF
>TRBV27|.
ASSFGGSSNQPQH
>TRBV30|.
AWSVTNPVEGEQY
>TRBV15|.
ATSRDTGQPQH
>TRBV15|.
ATSRDPGAGGRGVGEQY
>TRBV2|TRBD2
ASSDSLAGGPDTQY
>TRBV10-1|TRBD2
ASSDWLAGTSGTQY
>TRBV2|.
ASSPDGNQETQY
>TRBV28|.
ASSFRGGYT
>TRBV3-1/TRBV3-2|.
ASSPPQLGLYDEQF
>TRBV6-2/TRBV6-3|.
ASSNLADSYNEQF
>TRBV3-1/TRBV3-2|TRBD1
ASSKDRGTFAGYT
>TRBV19|.
ASIGRGIYGYT
>TRBV6-5|.
ASNSPGTNYGYT
>TRBV5-5|.
ASSLGPQDNSPLH
>TRBV10-3|TRBD1
AISEQGQGVGYGYT
>TRBV21-1|.
ASSKDPTSSYEQY
>TRBV29-1|.
SARNTGELF
>TRBV3-1/TRBV3-2|.
ASSNRAARTQY
>TRBV6-1|TRBD1
ASSELGQGYEQY
>TRBV2|TRBD2
ASSDRGTSGVIQY
>TRBV7-6|TRBD2
ASSLAGGANEQF
>TRBV2|.
ASKGQISTDTQY
>TRBV6-1|TRBD1
ASSKQGEWEQY
>TRBV6-6|.
ASRNLRQLVRYGYT
>TRBV5-1|TRBD1
ASSEGTGGNEQY
>TRBV11-3|TRBD1
ASSVNKQGKNTGELF
>TRBV7-2|.
ASSKTNTQY
>TRBV5-4|TRBD2
ASSLVAASGPLGNEQF
>TRBV9|.
ASSVGGTGELF
>TRBV19|TRBD1
ASSGTGGNNQPQH
>TRBV28|.
ASSRNSGNTIY
>TRBV9|TRBD1
ASSGAGQGLGGYT
>TRBV28|TRBD1
ASNLPGQLNYGYT
>TRBV5-5|TRBD2
ASSLATSGYTGELF
>TRBV18|TRBD1
ASSPPGGSLPHLY
>TRBV5-5|TRBD1
ASSFGQGEHQETQY
>TRBV6-5|.
ASIKGNEQF
>TRBV19|TRBD2
ASRTRGTSGNEQF
>TRBV28|.
ASSLSTGSNYGYT
>TRBV12-3/TRBV12-4|.
ASSLIQGGGYT
>TRBV5-4|.
ASGKGGNANTGELF
>TRBV6-1|.
ASSEGGSKNYGYT